Listed below are T cell receptor beta chains from one sample, sequenced in a study of cytomegalovirus exposure and HLA in healthy donors. Using immunoSEQ multiplex PCR, the repertoire was profiled, and TCRdb retains in-frame clones only, with some absent. The table shows some 130,000 clones, with roughly 72% occurring only once. The sequenced sample consisted of PBMCs. The receptor source for this set is a male donor in good health and CMV-seronegative. CDR3s include the opening cysteine and the closing phenylalanine or tryptophan. Fields, in order: clone size, D gene, J gene, V gene, CDR3 DNA, CDR3 protein. A D gene is named only where the DNA matches it firmly. Clone size is shown for a subset of rows, as once, few, many or a class of expanded clone.

size: .; D: TRBD1; J: TRBJ1-2; V: TRBV5-1; DNA: TGCGCCAGCAGCCCAGGGGCAGGGGGCTATGGCTACACCTTC; CDR3: CASSPGAGGYGYTF
size: once; D: TRBD1; J: TRBJ2-5; V: TRBV11-2; DNA: TGTGCCAGCAGCTTATTACCGTGGGGGACAGGGGTCGAGACCCAGTACTTC; CDR3: CASSLLPWGTGVETQYF
size: few; D: TRBD1; J: TRBJ2-7; V: TRBV6-6; DNA: TGTGCCACCGGACAGGGAAGATTCGAGCAGTACTTC; CDR3: CATGQGRFEQYF
size: few; D: .; J: TRBJ2-7; V: TRBV6-5; DNA: TGTGCCAGCAGCCCTCATTGGGAGGAGGAGCAGTACTTC; CDR3: CASSPHWEEEQYF
size: .; D: .; J: TRBJ1-2; V: TRBV9; DNA: TGTGCCAGCAGCACCCCCCCTAGTAAGAGGGCGGGCAATCCTCTGGATGGCTACACCTTC; CDR3: CASSTPPSKRAGNPLDGYTF
size: .; D: .; J: TRBJ2-7; V: TRBV7-2; DNA: TGTGCCAGCAGCTTAGGGTCCGGGGTCAACTACGAGCAGTACTTC; CDR3: CASSLGSGVNYEQYF
size: .; D: TRBD1; J: TRBJ1-4; V: TRBV6-1; DNA: TGTGCCAGCAGTGACCCCGGGACAGGGAGTGAAAAACTGTTTTTT; CDR3: CASSDPGTGSEKLFF
size: few; D: TRBD1; J: TRBJ2-2; V: TRBV6-1; DNA: TGTGCCAGCAGTCGGGACAGGGGAACCGGGGAGCTGTTTTTT; CDR3: CASSRDRGTGELFF
size: .; D: TRBD2; J: TRBJ2-3; V: TRBV5-5; DNA: TGTGCCAGCAGCTCCGGACTAGGAAGCACAGATACGCAGTATTTT; CDR3: CASSSGLGSTDTQYF
size: .; D: TRBD1; J: TRBJ2-5; V: TRBV27; DNA: TGTGCCAGCAGTTTAAAGGGGGACAGGGTGGGGGAAGAGACCCAGTACTTC; CDR3: CASSLKGDRVGEETQYF